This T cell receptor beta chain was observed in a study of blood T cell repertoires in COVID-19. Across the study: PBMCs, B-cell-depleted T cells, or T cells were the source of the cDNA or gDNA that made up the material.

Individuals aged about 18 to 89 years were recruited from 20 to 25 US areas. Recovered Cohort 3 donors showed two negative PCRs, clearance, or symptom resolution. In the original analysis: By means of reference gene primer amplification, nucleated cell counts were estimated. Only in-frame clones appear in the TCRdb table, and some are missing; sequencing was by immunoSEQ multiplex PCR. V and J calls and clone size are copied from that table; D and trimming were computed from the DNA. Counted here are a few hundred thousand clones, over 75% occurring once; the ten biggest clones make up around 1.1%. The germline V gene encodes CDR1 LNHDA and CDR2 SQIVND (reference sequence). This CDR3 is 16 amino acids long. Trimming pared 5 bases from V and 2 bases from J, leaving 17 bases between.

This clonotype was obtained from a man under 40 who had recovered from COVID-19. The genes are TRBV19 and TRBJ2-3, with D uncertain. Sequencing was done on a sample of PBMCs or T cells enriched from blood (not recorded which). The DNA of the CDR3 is TGTGCCAGTAGTGCCAGGCCTTTGGAACACACAGATACGCAGTATTTT. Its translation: CASSARPLEHTDTQYF.